Listed below are T cell receptor beta chains from one sample, sequenced in a study of siplizumab effects on memory and regulatory T cells. Sequencing was performed with immunoSEQ multiplex PCR; in TCRdb, only in-frame clones are kept and a portion is missing. Of 5,500 to 7,500 clones in the sample, less than 65% were seen once. Sequenced sample: effector memory CD8+ T cells sorted from blood. The receptors were gathered from a human donor in good health. Both conserved end residues are part of each CDR3. Each record gives: D gene, clone size, J gene, V gene, CDR3 protein, CDR3 DNA. D genes are given only for firm matches. Expanded clones get a size class; other rows say once, few or many, or leave the size out.

-	-	TRBJ2-5	TRBV5-4	CASSLERTGKETQYF	TGTGCCAGCAGCTTGGAGCGGACTGGCAAAGAGACCCAGTACTTC
-	-	TRBJ2-2	TRBV7-9	CASSLEVGGPGTGELFF	TGTGCCAGCAGCTTAGAAGTCGGGGGGCCGGGCACCGGGGAGCTGTTTTTT
-	few	TRBJ2-1	TRBV6-1	CASSEAGGPPYNEQFF	TGTGCCAGCAGTGAAGCGGGGGGGCCCCCCTACAATGAGCAGTTCTTC
TRBD2	-	TRBJ2-2	TRBV6-4	CASSDSSGGSSGELFF	TGTGCCAGCAGTGACTCTAGCGGGGGGTCCTCCGGGGAGCTGTTTTTT
-	-	TRBJ1-6	TRBV6-4	CASAPGANSPLHF	TGTGCCAGCGCCCCGGGAGCGAATTCACCCCTCCACTTT
TRBD2	-	TRBJ2-1	TRBV6-4	CASSPQTSGGTNEQFF	TGTGCCAGCAGTCCCCAGACTAGCGGGGGTACGAATGAGCAGTTCTTC
-	few	TRBJ1-1	TRBV30	CAWPPGGGGPTEAFF	TGTGCCTGGCCTCCGGGGGGCGGGGGTCCCACTGAAGCTTTCTTT
TRBD1	-	TRBJ2-7	TRBV6-1	CASSVGTDNGEQYF	TGTGCCAGCAGTGTTGGGACAGACAACGGCGAGCAGTACTTC
-	-	TRBJ2-5	TRBV6-1	CASIYRGLGETQYF	TGTGCCAGCATCTACAGGGGACTGGGAGAGACCCAGTACTTC
TRBD2	-	TRBJ2-3	TRBV7-2	CASSLIGGASTDTQYF	TGTGCCAGCAGCTTAATCGGGGGGGCTTCCACAGATACGCAGTATTTT
TRBD2	once	TRBJ2-3	TRBV6-1	CASTEQLAGGDTQYF	TGTGCCAGCACCGAGCAACTAGCGGGGGGGGATACGCAGTATTTT
-	-	TRBJ2-7	TRBV5-5	CASSLDYTVEQYF	TGTGCCAGCAGCTTGGACTACACCGTCGAGCAGTACTTC
-	-	TRBJ2-7	TRBV27	CASRRRNGGALDEQYF	TGTGCCAGCAGGCGGCGAAATGGGGGGGCTTTGGACGAGCAGTACTTC
-	once	TRBJ2-7	TRBV6-1	CASSSGEYYEQYF	TGTGCCAGCAGTTCGGGGGAGTACTACGAGCAGTACTTC
-	-	TRBJ2-2	TRBV21-1	CVSSKFSGGSARELFF	TGTGTCAGCAGCAAATTTAGCGGGGGGTCCGCTAGGGAGCTGTTTTTT
TRBD2	-	TRBJ2-7	TRBV7-2	CASSLAGGAHEQYF	TGTGCCAGCAGCTTAGCCGGGGGGGCCCACGAGCAGTACTTC
TRBD1	-	TRBJ1-1	TRBV6-6	CASDRQGAGTEAFF	TGTGCCAGCGACCGCCAGGGGGCGGGCACTGAAGCTTTCTTT
-	-	TRBJ1-1	TRBV4-2	CASSREQGDTEAFF	TGTGCCAGCAGCCGAGAACAGGGAGACACTGAAGCTTTCTTT
-	-	TRBJ2-1	TRBV6-5	CASSYEPNLIYNEQFF	TGTGCCAGCAGTTACGAACCGAATTTAATTTACAATGAGCAGTTCTTC
TRBD1	once	TRBJ2-1	TRBV4-3	CASSHPDRGGDNEQFF	TGCGCCAGCAGCCACCCGGACAGGGGAGGGGACAATGAGCAGTTCTTC
TRBD2	-	TRBJ2-5	TRBV2	CASSGSSGGAETQYF	TGTGCCAGCAGTGGATCTAGCGGGGGGGCGGAGACCCAGTACTTC
-	medium-sized	TRBJ1-1	TRBV15	CATSSRPRHPGAGTEAFF	TGTGCCACCAGCAGTCGACCACGACACCCAGGGGCTGGTACTGAAGCTTTCTTT
TRBD1	-	TRBJ1-6	TRBV5-1	CASSAWTGGESPLHF	TGCGCCAGCAGCGCCTGGACAGGGGGCGAATCACCCCTCCACTTT
-	-	TRBJ2-3	TRBV6-5	CASSYSEHTDTQYF	TGTGCCAGCAGTTACTCGGAGCACACAGATACGCAGTATTTT
TRBD2	-	TRBJ2-3	TRBV6-4	CASSEATGGPDTQYF	TGTGCCAGCAGTGAAGCGACGGGGGGGCCGGATACGCAGTATTTT
TRBD1	-	TRBJ1-6	TRBV6-5	CASSSASTGTASPLHF	TGTGCCAGCAGTTCCGCCAGTACCGGGACAGCTTCACCCCTCCACTTT
-	-	TRBJ2-2	TRBV28	CAGGGFDTGELFF	TGTGCCGGAGGGGGCTTTGACACCGGGGAGCTGTTTTTT
-	few	TRBJ2-2	TRBV6-4	CASSDTPGGGGELFF	TGTGCCAGCAGTGATACTCCAGGGGGAGGCGGGGAGCTGTTTTTT